The T cell receptor (beta chain) under discussion was sequenced for a study of T cell responses to AZD1222 COVID-19 vaccine. Whole-study findings and limits: Across spike, vaccine-associated CD4 TCRs were found, dominant at 160-218 and 743-854.

Clones were sequenced by immunoSEQ multiplex PCR, and TCRdb holds only the in-frame ones, with some missing. Of around 140,000 clones in the sample, 93% were seen once. This CDR3 comprises 14 residues. CDR1 and CDR2 from the germline V gene are SGHRS and YFSETQ. V lost 0 bases and J lost 5, with 11 bases in between. Turning to this clone: Its specificity is unknown.

The sequenced sample was peripheral blood, obtained after recovery from COVID-19. The V call is TRBV5-1, the J call TRBJ2-5; unclear D gene. The TCR was taken from an adult who had recovered from COVID-19. The chain's CDR3 is CASSLEAFLETQYF. DNA of the CDR3: TGCGCCAGCAGCTTGGAGGCCTTCTTGGAGACCCAGTACTTC. Variable domain in full (rest from reference TRBV5-1 and TRBJ2-5): KAGVTQTPRYLIKTRGQQVTLSCSPISGHRSVSWYQQTPGQGLQFLFEYFSETQRNKGNFPGRFSGRQFSNSRSEMNVSTLELGDSALYLCASSLEAFLETQYFGPGTRLLVL.